These 22 T cell receptor beta chains came from one sample sequenced in a study of regulatory T cells in long-lasting Graves disease (dated by TCRdb to about 2021). Reading the label with the study, this specimen's time point is: newly diagnosed GD, antithyroid drugs for less than 3 months. RNA was extracted from PBMCs in TRIzol for both TCR sequencing and RNA sequencing. Library construction relied on multiplex PCR. Sequenced on an Illumina HiSeq 4000. CDR3 regions were amplified by Arm-PCR with iRepertoire HTBI primers to construct TCR beta libraries. Through fastp at Q25 and MiXCR, TCRdb rebuilt clones from the public reads, retaining in-frame beta chains. Each CDR3 protein appears once, grouped with its most common genes and DNA. This sample lists some 220,000 distinct CDR3 sequences; 15% to 20% were detected once. Together, the top ten hold over 9.5% of the sample. The same sample was also studied in work on T cells in Graves' hyperthyroidism and ophthalmopathy.

Sample: peripheral blood mononuclear cells (PBMCs), taken at new diagnosis, from a patient treated with antithyroid drugs. The receptors come from a woman aged 25 to 39 with Graves disease. Donor details come from another sample of the same person, matched by shared clones.

The chain combines TRBV2 with TRBJ2-7, with 8 bases fitting TRBD2. V shed 9 bases and J 2 bases; nucleotides not matched to a gene: 9. This CDR3 region has 14 residues. Germline V gives CDR1 SNHLY, CDR2 FYNNEI. CDR3 DNA: TGTGCCAGTCAATACGGGAGGGCCCCCTACGAGCAGTACTTC. Amino acid sequence: CASQYGRAPYEQYF.

The genes are TRBV27 and TRBJ1-1; 9 bases match TRBD1. From germline, CDR1 is MNHEY and CDR2 SMNVEV (reference sequence). CDR3 length equals 16 residues. J was trimmed by 0 bases and V by 5 bases; bases with no gene match: 7. The CDR3 sequence: CASSRTGALMNTEAFF. CDR3 nucleotides: TGTGCCAGCAGTCGGACAGGGGCTCTCATGAACACTGAAGCTTTCTTT.

At least ten counts were recorded for this clonotype. This chain uses TRBV28 with TRBJ1-4; 7 bases fit TRBD1. V gave up 2 bases and J gave up 5 bases; unmatched junction bases: 11. Per germline, CDR1 MDHEN and CDR2 SYDVKM. The CDR3 is made up of 17 amino acids. The CDR3 protein is CASSLLKGAPANEKLFF. Written as DNA, the CDR3 is TGTGCCAGCAGTTTACTCAAGGGGGCCCCAGCGAATGAAAAACTGTTTTTT.

This clonotype was counted ten times or more. The rearrangement joins TRBV10-3 to TRBJ1-2; 8 nucleotides align to TRBD1. CDR1 is ENHRY, CDR2 SYGVKD, per germline. The ends lost 4 bases at V and 8 bases at J; junction bases unmatched: 9. The CDR3 extends over 14 amino acids. The CDR3 loop is CAISGGGQGDGYTF. The CDR3 coding sequence is TGTGCCATCAGTGGTGGAGGACAGGGTGACGGCTACACCTTC.

This clonotype came up many times. The J gene is TRBJ2-1, the V gene TRBV30; D uncertain. The V and J ends lost 4 bases and 0 bases respectively, with 22 bases between them. CDR1 and CDR2 from the germline V gene are GTSNPN and SVGIG (reference sequence). This CDR3 is 18 amino acids long. The CDR3 loop reads CAWNPIGSSMSSYNEQFF. Written as DNA, the CDR3 is TGTGCCTGGAATCCCATTGGTTCGAGCATGAGCTCCTACAATGAGCAGTTCTTC.

This clonotype came up many times. This chain links TRBV9 with TRBJ1-2; 7 bases align to TRBD1. Germline CDR1 reads SGDLS; CDR2 reads YYNGEE. The CDR3 covers 16 residues. Losses at the gene ends were 2 bases for V and 4 bases for J; bases not matched to a gene: 11. CDR3 sequence: CASSVFDRVGSYGYTF. The CDR3, as DNA: TGTGCCAGCAGCGTCTTTGACAGGGTCGGATCCTATGGCTACACCTTC.

The chain links TRBV19 to TRBJ1-1, with TRBD1 identical over 7 bases. The CDR3 has 16 amino acids. Germline V gene lookup returns CDR1 LNHDA and CDR2 SQIVND (reference sequence). The ends lost 7 bases at V and 0 bases at J; junction bases unmatched: 11. CDR3 protein: CASTYRTGLMNTEAFF. The CDR3 DNA is TGTGCCAGTACTTATAGGACAGGTCTCATGAACACTGAAGCTTTCTTT. Variable domain in full (rest from reference TRBV19 and TRBJ1-1): DGGITQSPKYLFRKEGQNVTLSCEQNLNHDAMYWYRQDPGQGLRLIYYSQIVNDFQKGDIAEGYSVSREKKESFPLTVTSAQKNPTAFYLCASTYRTGLMNTEAFFGQGTRLTVV.

This clonotype showed up many times. J is TRBJ2-3 and V is TRBV7-2; 7 bases agree with TRBD1. The CDR3 has 15 residues. The V gene's germline CDR1 is SGHTA and CDR2 FQGNSA. V dropped 4 bases and J dropped 1; count of bases not matched to a gene: 5. The CDR3 DNA reads TGTGCCAGCAGCTACAGGGGAGTTGGCACAGATACGCAGTATTTT. It yields the protein CASSYRGVGTDTQYF. Combining the CDR3 with reference TRBV7-2 and TRBJ2-3 gives the whole variable domain GAGVSQSPSNKVTEKGKDVELRCDPISGHTALYWYRQSLGQGLEFLIYFQGNSAPDKSGLPSDRFSAERTGGSVSTLTIQRTQQEDSAVYLCASSYRGVGTDTQYFGPGTRLTVL.

Note on this clonotype: A read error may be the cause here, since a much bigger clone is one base away. J is TRBJ1-2 and V is TRBV2; D is unresolved. The CDR3 extends over 13 amino acids. Per germline, CDR1 SNHLY and CDR2 FYNNEI. CDR3 in DNA: TGTGCCAACAGTGAAAACAGCTACTGTGGCTACACCTTC. It is translated as CANSENSYCGYTF.

This clonotype was found many times. The V and J genes are TRBV28 and TRBJ1-2, with TRBD1 identical over 10 bases. Germline CDR1 reads MDHEN; CDR2 reads SYDVKM. J gave up 6 bases and V 5 bases, and 9 bases lay outside the gene matches. The CDR3 loop spans 15 amino acids. CDR3 sequence: CASSQDRGQVDGYTF. For the CDR3, the DNA is TGTGCCAGCAGTCAAGACAGGGGGCAGGTTGATGGCTACACCTTC.

This clonotype has a count of ten or more. The V gene is TRBV28, the J gene TRBJ2-7; either TRBD1 or TRBD2 may supply D (5 bases each). Looked up from germline, CDR1 is MDHEN and CDR2 is SYDVKM. The CDR3 has 15 residues. V was trimmed by 6 bases and J by 3 bases, leaving 18 bases between them. This chain's CDR3 is CASSPPPGRIYEQYF. For the CDR3, the DNA is TGTGCCAGCAGCCCCCCGCCGGGACGGATCTACGAGCAGTACTTC.

This clonotype was seen ten or more times. The chain has TRBV6-5 and TRBJ1-5; 8 positions match TRBD1. This CDR3 is 16 amino acids long. The germline gives CDR1 MNHEY, CDR2 SVGAGI. V trimming: 2 bases; J trimming: 5 bases; junction bases outside the gene matches: 8. CDR3 bases: TGTGCCAGCAGTTACGGGACAGGTCGGGGTTATCAGCCCCAGCATTTT. The encoded protein is CASSYGTGRGYQPQHF.

This clonotype was counted at least ten times. J is TRBJ2-3 and V is TRBV28; D remains ambiguous. The germline V gene has CDR1 MDHEN and CDR2 SYDVKM. The CDR3 totals 12 residues. The V and J ends lost 5 bases and 3 bases respectively, with 6 bases between them. This CDR3 reads CASSQQTDTQYF. DNA for the CDR3: TGTGCCAGCAGTCAACAAACAGATACGCAGTATTTT.

A few counts support this clonotype. A read error is possible here, since a much larger clone lies one base away. The rearrangement uses TRBV24-1 and TRBJ2-7, with 8 bases fitting TRBD1. The CDR3 consists of 15 residues. Looked up from germline, CDR1 is KGHDR and CDR2 is SFDVKD. The CDR3 nucleotides are TGTGTCACCAGTGATGAGGGGACAGGCTCCTACGAGCAGTACTTC. This gives the protein CVTSDEGTGSYEQYF.

In this sample, this clonotype turned up many times. V is TRBV28 and J is TRBJ1-5; D not resolved. CDR3 size: 16 residues. CDR1 and CDR2 from the germline V gene are MDHEN and SYDVKM. V gave up 6 bases and J gave up 6 bases, with 21 bases separating them. Here the CDR3 reads CASRPSTGFISQPQHF. In DNA, the CDR3 is TGTGCCAGCAGACCAAGCACGGGGTTCATAAGTCAGCCCCAGCATTTT.

This clonotype appeared many times. This rearrangement joins TRBV29-1 to TRBJ1-2; a possible D gene is TRBD1 (5 bases). V was trimmed by 6 bases and J by 4 bases, leaving 15 bases between them. Germline V CDR1 and CDR2: SQVTM, ANQGSEA. This CDR3 is built from 13 residues. Here the CDR3 reads CSVTGPVSYGYTF. For the CDR3, the DNA is TGCAGCGTCACGGGGCCGGTTAGCTATGGCTACACCTTC.

This clonotype appeared many times. The chain employs TRBV20-1 and TRBJ2-7, with D possibly TRBD1 on 5 matching bases. Trimming left V 4 bases short and J 5 bases short, with 18 bases between. The germline V gene has CDR1 DFQATT and CDR2 SNEGSKA (reference sequence). The CDR3 totals 14 residues. CDR3 protein: CSAIQAASINEQYF. As DNA, the CDR3 is TGCAGTGCTATACAGGCGGCGTCCATCAACGAGCAGTACTTC.

This clonotype was seen a few times. The chain employs TRBV6-2 or TRBV6-3 and TRBJ2-1, with 8 bases lining up with TRBD2. With 8 bases clipped from V and 3 bases from J, the junction kept 6 bases outside the gene matches. The germline V gene encodes CDR1 MNHEY and CDR2 SVGEGT. The CDR3 covers 14 residues. The CDR3 region is CASGRREGYNEQFF. CDR3 coding DNA: TGTGCCAGCGGTCGACGGGAGGGCTACAATGAGCAGTTCTTC.

This chain uses TRBV6-2 or TRBV6-3 with TRBJ1-5; D remains ambiguous. Germline CDR1 MNHEY, CDR2 SVGEGT. V was trimmed by 5 bases and J by 7 bases, leaving 15 bases between them. The CDR3 runs 14 residues. CDR3 in amino acids: CASSTRGPGQPQHF. The CDR3 DNA reads as TGTGCCAGCAGTACCCGCGGCCCGGGGCAGCCCCAGCATTTT.

In this sample, this clonotype turned up many times. This chain connects TRBV20-1 to TRBJ1-1; D remains unclear. CDR3 length equals 14 residues. V was clipped by 6 bases and J by 1 base, with 15 bases between them. The germline CDR1 and CDR2 sequences are DFQATT and SNEGSKA (reference sequence). This CDR3 is CSAPLYGRNTEAFF. CDR3 DNA: TGCAGTGCCCCGTTGTACGGGCGGAACACTGAAGCTTTCTTT.

Ten or more counts support this clonotype. The chain carries TRBV20-1 and TRBJ2-1; D might be TRBD2 (6 bases). This CDR3 is built from 14 residues. Germline V CDR1 and CDR2: DFQATT, SNEGSKA (reference sequence). Trimming left V 1 base short and J 4 bases short, with 11 bases between. The CDR3 nucleotides read TGCAGTGCTAGAGCGGGAGCGTCTTACAATGAGCAGTTCTTC. It encodes CSARAGASYNEQFF.

This clonotype occurred many times. This chain uses TRBV4-1 with TRBJ2-7; tentative D call: TRBD2 (6 bases). The CDR3 totals 12 residues. V was clipped by 4 bases and J by 6 bases, with 10 bases between them. Germline CDR1 and CDR2: MGHRA and YSYEKL. The CDR3 reads CASSRGLGEQYF. In nucleotides, the CDR3 is TGCGCCAGCAGCCGGGGACTCGGCGAGCAGTACTTC.